The 10 T cell receptor beta chains below were found in one sample sequenced in a study of T cell responses to AZD1222 COVID-19 vaccine. The data were produced by immunoSEQ multiplex PCR, yet TCRdb's version contains in-frame clones alone and is incomplete. The sample shows about 140,000 clones, 90% to 95% of them seen only once. The starting material was peripheral blood, obtained after recovery from COVID-19. The source of these receptors is an adult who had recovered from COVID-19.

The J gene is TRBJ2-7, the V gene TRBV7-3; 8 bases agree with TRBD1. This CDR3 spans 14 amino acids. Looked up from germline, CDR1 is SGHTA and CDR2 is FQGTGA. V lost 6 bases to trimming and J lost 2 bases; unmatched junction nucleotides: 6. DNA for the CDR3: TGTGCCAGCAGGGATCAGGGGGCAACCTACGAGCAGTACTTC. It is translated as CASRDQGATYEQYF.

In DNA, the CDR3 is TGTGCCGCCACTAGCGGGAGGGCCCCAGTGTTCTTC. It yields the protein CAATSGRAPVFF. V gene TRBV19 combines with J gene TRBJ2-1, with TRBD2 matching 13 bases. This CDR3 is built from 12 residues. The V gene's germline CDR1 is LNHDA and CDR2 SQIVND (reference sequence). With 11 bases clipped from V and 15 bases from J, the junction kept 10 bases outside the gene matches.

V usage is TRBV10-3 and J usage is TRBJ1-1; D is possibly TRBD1 (5 bases). Germline CDR1 is ENHRY and CDR2 is SYGVKD. Trimming removed 6 bases from V and 8 bases from J, with 10 bases in between. This CDR3 spans 11 amino acids. The CDR3 loop is CAIRGGVEAFF. The CDR3 DNA is TGTGCCATCAGGGGGGGGGTCGAAGCTTTCTTT.

The chain carries TRBV6-1 and TRBJ2-2, with 12 bases lining up with TRBD2. This CDR3 is 18 amino acids long. Trimming took 4 bases from V and 4 from J; bases not matched to a gene: 10. Looked up from germline, CDR1 is MNHNS and CDR2 is SASEGT. The CDR3 sequence is CASSALAGGPAGTGELFF. CDR3 sequence (DNA): TGTGCCAGCAGTGCTCTAGCGGGAGGGCCAGCGGGCACCGGGGAGCTGTTTTTT.

The CDR3 DNA sequence: TGTGCCAGCAGCCAAGGGACAGGGGGCTTCACTAGCACAGATACGCAGTATTTT. Its translation is CASSQGTGGFTSTDTQYF. The V gene is TRBV3-1 (or the pseudogene TRBV3-2), the J gene TRBJ2-3, with 11 bases that match TRBD1. After removal of 1 base from V and 0 bases from J, the junction contained 6 bases not matched to a gene. Germline CDR1 reads LGHDT; CDR2 reads YNNKEL (reference sequence). CDR3 size: 18 residues.

This clone was observed a single time. CDR3 loop: CASSLEGTGELFF. The CDR3 bases are TGTGCCAGCAGCTTAGAGGGAACCGGGGAGCTGTTTTTT. The rearrangement joins TRBV11-3 to TRBJ2-2, with D unclear. V was pared by 0 bases and J by 5 bases, with 4 bases between. This CDR3 is built from 13 residues. Germline CDR1 and CDR2: SGHNT and YENEEA. The entire variable domain, with the rest obtained from reference TRBV11-3 and TRBJ2-2, is as follows: EAGVVQSPRYKIIEKKQPVAFWCNPISGHNTLYWYLQNLGQGPELLIRYENEEAVDDSQLPKDRFSAERLKGVDSTLKIQPAELGDSAVYLCASSLEGTGELFFGEGSRLTVL.

This sequence joins TRBV30 and TRBJ1-5, with TRBD1 matching over 8 bases. V shed 2 bases, J shed 4 bases, and the junction held 1 base outside the gene matches. Looked up from germline, CDR1 is GTSNPN and CDR2 is SVGIG (reference sequence). This CDR3 contains 13 residues. The CDR3 spells CAWSRQGNQPQHF. CDR3 DNA sequence: TGTGCCTGGAGTAGACAGGGGAATCAGCCCCAGCATTTT.

V usage is TRBV4-1 and J usage is TRBJ2-2; possible D gene TRBD1, 6 bases. V dropped 7 bases and J dropped 7 bases, with 13 bases sitting between them. The CDR3 contains 13 residues. CDR1 is MGHRA and CDR2 is YSYEKL in the germline V gene. The CDR3 reads CASTSGADGELFF. CDR3 nucleotides: TGCGCCAGCACCTCAGGGGCGGACGGGGAGCTGTTTTTT.

V usage is TRBV6-6 and J usage is TRBJ1-6; D uncertain. Per the germline V gene, CDR1 is MNHNY and CDR2 is SVGAGI (reference sequence). The CDR3 loop spans 14 amino acids. Trimming took 5 bases from V and 5 from J, leaving 10 bases between them. The CDR3 bases are TGTGCCAGCAGTCACGTGGCTAATAATTCACCCCTCCACTTT. This codes for CASSHVANNSPLHF.

The rearrangement joins TRBV28 to TRBJ2-7; perhaps TRBD1 as D (6 bases). Germline values: CDR1 MDHEN, CDR2 SYDVKM. The CDR3 totals 14 residues. The V end lost 1 base, the J end lost 6 bases, and 13 bases lay between the germline ends. Here the CDR3 DNA reads TGTGCCAGCAGTTTATACAGGGATGGGAGCGAGCAGTACTTC. It encodes CASSLYRDGSEQYF.